What follows describes a single TCR beta chain. The record originates from a study of blood T cell repertoires in COVID-19. Study details: Researchers got acute and convalescent COVID-19 samples from the United States, Italy and Spain. T cells, B-cell-depleted T cells, or PBMCs supplied cDNA or gDNA.

Per the authors' pipeline: Researchers report that nucleated cell counts were estimated from reference gene primer amplification. TCRdb's table, derived via immunoSEQ multiplex PCR, lists solely in-frame clones and lacks some. The DNA was the basis for D and trimming; V, J and clone size are from that table. Here the sample spans around 150,000 clones, around 85% being singletons. Germline CDR1 SQVTM, CDR2 ANQGSEA. V shed 4 bases and J shed 1 base, with 16 bases lying between them. The CDR3 runs to 15 residues. The sequenced sample was peripheral blood. The source of this sequence is a human donor in a cohort sampled during active COVID-19. The J gene is TRBJ1-1, the V gene TRBV29-1; D unresolved. The CDR3 sequence: CSVGPTVGPNTEAFF. Written as DNA, the CDR3 is TGCAGCGTTGGCCCCACGGTTGGTCCGAACACTGAAGCTTTCTTT.